Given below is one T cell receptor beta chain in context. The antigen this receptor binds is unknown. No clone much larger than this one lies a single base away; base qualities are absent. The listed sequencing device is Illumina NovaSeq 6000. TCR cDNA was synthesized by 5'RACE template switching, which introduced a universal primer site and unique molecular identifiers. cDNA synthesis was primed from both the TCR alpha and TCR beta constant segments. Library amplification involved two PCR steps, and the second step added sample barcodes and sequencing adapters. Libraries were sequenced on Illumina HiSeq 2500 (2x100 bp) or NovaSeq (2x150 bp). Under the source paper's analysis protocol: MIGEC handled demultiplexing of reads and collapsing into UMI consensus sequences, while MiXCR performed V(D)J alignment. Clonotypes responding to the vaccine were identified with edgeR on replicate PBMC samples, with the criteria of FDR below 0.01 and a log2 fold change above 5 up to day 15. Bulk clonotypes were assigned CD4 or CD8 identity according to which sequenced CD4 or CD8 repertoire held them at higher abundance. TCRdb trimmed public reads at Q25 via fastp, called clones via MiXCR and kept in-frame beta chains. Every entry covers one CDR3 protein and lists the most common genes and DNA from its rows. The V and J calls and clone size come from TCRdb's table, not from the authors' own analysis. The sample includes about 340,000 distinct CDR3 sequences, with roughly an eighth observed a single time. The top ten constitute roughly 3.1% of the sample.

The sample's treatment or condition label is to be understood as: live attenuated yellow fever vaccine strain. A standard Ficoll-Paque protocol was used to isolate PBMCs from peripheral blood. CD4 and CD8 T-cell fractions were isolated with Dynabeads CD4 and CD8 positive selection kits. RNA was extracted with TriZol from bulk PBMCs, CD4 and CD8 fractions, and dextramer-positive and dextramer-negative fractions. This entry is derived from a study of T cells after yellow fever vaccination (dated by TCRdb to the late 2010s). Describing the broader study: The SMART-Seq v4 Ultra Low Input RNA kit was used to prepare libraries from fractions with low cell numbers. Bulk TCR alpha and beta repertoires were sequenced longitudinally to track T-cell clones before and after primary and booster YFV17D yellow fever vaccination. The cohort comprised two healthy male donors, one aged 18 to 29 and one aged 30 to 40 years. Blood was drawn at multiple timepoints before and after primary and secondary immunization, with bulk PBMC replicates and cell subsets isolated. Study-level results and caveats: FACS-sorted repertoires could contain abundant contaminating clonotypes from the bulk population, so computational filtering was required. A small fraction of clonotypes showed up in both the CD4 and CD8 compartments, probably as a result of convergent recombination. The secondary T-cell response was weaker than the primary response but faster, peaking on day 5 instead of day 15. Most clones expanded after primary vaccination (96% of CD4 and 88% of CD8) were re-detected after the booster, suggesting that broad memory maintenance occurred. The study included only a couple of donors, which limits how far the findings can be generalized.

V is cut back by 4 bases and J by 9 bases, with 7 bases in the junction unmatched. According to the germline V gene, CDR1 reads SGHTA and CDR2 reads FQGNSA. Reading from cysteine to phenylalanine, the CDR3 counts 16 amino acids. The only DNA kept is the CDR3, 48 bases in frame from the first base. The TCR comes from a man in his late teens or twenties who received the YFV17D yellow fever vaccine. Sequenced material: CD4+ T cells sorted from PBMCs, taken 15 days after the yellow fever booster vaccination. The chain is made from TRBV7-2 and TRBJ2-1; TRBD2 lines up with 15 middle nucleotides. The CDR3 here reads CASSWTSGGAPGEQFF. The base sequence is TGTGCCAGCAGCTGGACTAGCGGGGGGGCCCCCGGTGAGCAGTTCTTC.